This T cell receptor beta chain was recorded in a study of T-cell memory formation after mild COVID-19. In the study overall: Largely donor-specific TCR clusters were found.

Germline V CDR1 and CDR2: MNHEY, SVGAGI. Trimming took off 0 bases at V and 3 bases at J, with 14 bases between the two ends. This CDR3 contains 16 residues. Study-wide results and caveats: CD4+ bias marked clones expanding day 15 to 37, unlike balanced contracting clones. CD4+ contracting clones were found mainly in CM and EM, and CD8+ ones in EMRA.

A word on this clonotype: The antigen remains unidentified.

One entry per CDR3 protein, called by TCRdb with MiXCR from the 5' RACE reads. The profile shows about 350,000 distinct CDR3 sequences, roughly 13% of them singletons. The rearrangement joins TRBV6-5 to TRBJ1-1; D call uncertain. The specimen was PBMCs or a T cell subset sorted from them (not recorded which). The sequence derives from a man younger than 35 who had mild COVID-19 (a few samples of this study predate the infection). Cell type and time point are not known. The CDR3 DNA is TGTGCCAGCAGTTACTCGCCGACTGCGGTGGACACTGAAGCTTTCTTT. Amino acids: CASSYSPTAVDTEAFF.